Here is one T cell receptor (beta chain) with its context. Its antigen is not identified. This entry comes from a study of cytomegalovirus exposure and HLA in healthy donors. Study-wide results and limits: HLA allele associations emerged for around 16,000 TCR beta sequences in a later analysis, at 0.05 false discovery rate.

The PCR ran on 60 Vbeta and 13 Jbeta primers. Libraries were prepared by immunoSEQ multiplex PCR; TCRdb keeps only in-frame clonotypes and omits some of them. The table includes about 210,000 clones, more than 75% detected once. The specimen was PBMCs. This receptor was identified in a girl aged 2 to 9 in good health and CMV-seronegative.

Here the CDR3 DNA reads TGTGCCAGCAGCGTAACAGGGGCGCTTGGAAACACCATATATTTT. Residues: CASSVTGALGNTIYF. The chain recombines TRBV9 with TRBJ1-3; 7 bases fit TRBD1. From germline, CDR1 is SGDLS and CDR2 YYNGEE. CDR3 length: 15 amino acids. V shed 1 base and J 3 bases; nucleotides not matched to a gene: 4.